This T cell receptor (beta chain) appears in the sequencing data of a study of cytotoxic CD8 clonotypes in ibrutinib-treated CLL (dated by TCRdb to about 2021). Notes on the research overall: In this cohort, 15 patients were treatment-naive and 11 to 12 were relapsed/refractory, while around 17 had unmutated IGHV. Partial responses were observed in roughly 24 patients and complete responses in 2; after a median follow-up of around 68 months, remission was maintained in approximately 15 patients and progression was observed in approximately 12. The response samples were drawn at a median of 12 months into treatment, with a range of about 6 to 36 months. Samples averaged roughly 260,000 productive templates and 94,082 productive rearrangements. Longitudinal samples were obtainable from about 30% of the roughly 86 participants in the trial. Cryopreserved peripheral blood mononuclear cells were obtained prior to treatment, at the time of response, and at either disease progression or sustained remission. Every remission and progressive disease sample was obtained while ibrutinib was still being received by the patients. Overall study outcomes, separate from this receptor: Public clonotypes were rare and either contracted or stayed stable during treatment, and the rise in clonality at ibrutinib response reflected the expansion of private clonotypes. An increase in clonality was observed at ibrutinib response, with clonality remaining stable during sustained remission and falling back toward baseline at progression. Lymph node repertoires were not examined, and the timing of sampling was not matched between patients in sustained remission and those whose disease progressed. Baseline clonality exceeded that of age-matched healthy donors and correlated strongly with circulating CD8+ T-cell counts.

As encoded in the germline V gene, CDR1 is SGHDT while CDR2 is YYEEEE. Including cysteine and phenylalanine, the CDR3 has 15 amino acids. Only the CDR3 DNA stays, 45 bases, in frame from base 1. Trimming costs V 1 base and J 8 bases, and their ends lie 18 bases apart. The intended sense of this specimen's time point label: approximately 2 years on ibrutinib. For TCR beta library preparation, roughly 2.2 micrograms of genomic DNA was extracted from cryopreserved PBMCs. Longitudinal blood samples from CLL patients on ibrutinib monotherapy were analyzed using high-throughput TCR beta sequencing. The patients took part in an open-label, single-center phase 2 trial of ibrutinib monotherapy. As concerns this clone: What antigen it recognizes has not been identified. Base quality data are lacking; no much larger clone is found one base away.

A MiSeq instrument was used for deep resolution sequencing, which targeted depths ranging from 1 in 1 million up to 1 in 200,000 T cells, with coverage averaging 10x for each clonotype. The immunoSEQ hsTCRB Kit was used to generate TCR beta libraries. As for how the authors treated the data: ImmunoSEQ Data Assistant and ImmunoSEQ Analyzer were used for data analysis, and V, D and J genes were assigned according to IMGT definitions. Clonality, which ranges from 0 to 1, was calculated as one minus the normalized Shannon entropy of productive rearrangement frequencies. Only overrepresented clonotypes making up at least 0.05% of the repertoire of each patient were included in the public clonotype analysis. Fewer than 15 age-matched healthy donor repertoires from immuneACCESS served as clonality controls. TCRdb re-hosts the immuneACCESS table, in-frame sequences only. Its copies lack some clones; in the studies checked, an unresolved V gene accounts for under half of them, and the cause for the rest is not known. The DNA gave D and trimming, while V, J and clone size come from that table. The sample has hundreds of thousands of clones on record, under 80% of them singletons. About 16% of the sample is held by the ten biggest clonotypes.

The rearrangement joined TRBV5-6 to TRBJ1-2; 5 matching bases give a weak D call of TRBD1. The receptor comes from a human donor with chronic lymphocytic leukemia. The specimen comprised PBMCs, sampled after 24 months of ibrutinib treatment. The CDR3 protein: CASSLSWGRPGGYTF. The DNA is TGTGCCAGCAGCTTGTCATGGGGCCGCCCGGGAGGCTACACCTTC.